The text below deals with one T cell receptor (beta chain). Its antigen is still unknown. This record comes from a study of monozygotic twins with inflammatory bowel disease (dated by TCRdb to the late 2010s). Looking at the study overall: The full study comprised 28 monozygotic twin pairs: nine German pairs (four IBD-concordant, five IBD-discordant) and 19 IBD-discordant Danish pairs. The search for disease-associated traits relied mainly on comparing, within discordant pairs, IBD patients with their genetically identical healthy co-twins. Each individual had, on average, about 151 000 unique TCRalpha sequences and 181 000 unique TCRbeta sequences available for analysis. Results the study describes overall, beyond this receptor: Measured by the inverse Simpson index, TCRbeta repertoire diversity was lower in IBD patients than in their healthy co-twins. The analysis was unable to tell apart different T cell subtypes. Because patients were on differing immunosuppressive treatments, the repertoires may have picked up extra background noise and inter-individual variability. IBD patients shared fewer clonotypes with other individuals than healthy twins did, most markedly in patients showing signs of disease activity. The results gave no support for a single strong signal or clonotype linked to IBD. No difference in repertoire similarity was observed between concordant and discordant twins, possibly owing to limited statistical power.

From each donor, an approximately 2.3 ml peripheral blood sample was drawn into PAXgene tubes and stored at -80 degrees C. Without any T cell sorting, total RNA was extracted from whole blood using the PAXgene blood miRNA kit on an automated QIAcube. Peripheral blood from monozygotic twin pairs who were concordant or discordant for inflammatory bowel disease underwent deep TCRalpha and TCRbeta repertoire profiling using unique molecular barcoding. For every twin pair, smoking habits were documented, and each individual was categorised as a current, former or never smoker. The CDR3 holds 12 amino acids from the cysteine to the phenylalanine. Only the protein sequence is given. CDR1 SGHTA and CDR2 FQGNSA were looked up in the germline V gene. The receptor library was made with 5' RACE. The input for every TCR library was 3500 ng of total RNA. cDNA was synthesized with SMARTScribe reverse transcriptase in eight separate reactions per sample. Unique molecular identifiers containing a 6-nucleotide sample barcode were introduced through template switching during cDNA synthesis. TCRalpha and TCRbeta cDNA was amplified by two nested PCRs of about 15 and 9 cycles, with bead purification after each PCR. Before amplification, the cDNA was treated with uracil DNA-glycosylase and purified using the QIAquick PCR purification kit. The second PCR added Illumina TruSeq-compatible adapters along with sample-specific barcodes. TapeStation and Qubit were used to check library quality and concentration, and 4.5 to 6 ng of each library was pooled. Sequencing of pooled libraries was carried out on an Illumina HiSeq2500 single-index Rapid Run using 2 x 100 bp reads and custom sequencing primers. Regarding the original processing steps: MiGEC version 1.2.6 was used for UMI-based consensus assembly to correct PCR and sequencing errors. MiXCR version 2.1.1 was used to carry out V(D)J alignment, clonotype assembly and CDR3 extraction. Normalisation of gene usage, clonotype sharing and MAIT/NKT TCR abundance was achieved by analysing the top 1000, 10 000 and 20 000 clonotypes per sample. Diversity was computed as the inverse Simpson index with the vegan R package after downsampling to 27 000 UMIs. Paired Mann-Whitney U tests on discordant twin pairs were used, with Benjamini-Hochberg multiple-testing correction. TCRdb reprocessed the reads and lists each CDR3 protein sequence as a single entry, with no DNA. The V and J calls follow TCRdb's processing rather than the paper's. The sample has about 160,000 distinct CDR3 sequences on record. The ten largest account for approximately 2.4% of the sample.

Material: blood. The origin of this receptor is a human donor with ulcerative colitis or Crohn's disease, or a healthy co-twin of an affected twin (not recorded which). This receptor chain uses TRBV7-2 and TRBJ1-1; the D call from TCRdb, TRBD1, cannot be confirmed without DNA. The CDR3 is CASSPPGQEAFF.